These 25 T cell receptor beta chains were sequenced from one sample in a study of glioma-infiltrating T cells after dendritic cell vaccination. Profiling relied on immunoSEQ multiplex PCR, and the TCRdb table lists in-frame clones only, not all of them. Found here are about 92,000 clones, 80% to 90% of them singletons; the top ten hold 15% to 18%. The sequences come from blood, collected before dendritic cell vaccination. All receptors come from a human donor with glioblastoma.

The chain recombines TRBV7-9 with TRBJ2-6, with D tentatively TRBD1 (6 bases). Trimming took 2 bases from V and 0 from J, leaving 14 bases between them. Germline CDR1 SEHNR, CDR2 FQNEAQ (reference sequence). CDR3 length: 18 amino acids. In nucleotides, the CDR3 is TGTGCCAGCAGCTTATTGGGGACAATGAGCTCTGGGGCCAACGTCCTGACTTTC. It translates to CASSLLGTMSSGANVLTF.

The chain recombines TRBV10-3 with TRBJ2-7; D unresolved. V was trimmed by 2 bases and J by 3 bases, leaving 8 bases between them. CDR1 ENHRY and CDR2 SYGVKD come from the germline V gene. This CDR3 comprises 13 residues. The CDR3 DNA follows: TGTGCCATCAGTGAGGGGCCCCACTACGAGCAGTACTTC. Protein sequence: CAISEGPHYEQYF.

In its sample, this clone was seen a few times. The J gene is TRBJ2-7, the V gene TRBV19; D perhaps matches TRBD1 (6 bases). The CDR3 is 13 residues long. The V and J ends lost 2 bases and 3 bases respectively, with 8 bases between them. Looked up from germline, CDR1 is LNHDA and CDR2 is SQIVND (reference sequence). The CDR3 is CASSIQGFYEQYF. The CDR3 DNA follows: TGTGCCAGTAGTATACAGGGGTTCTACGAGCAGTACTTC.

V is TRBV18 and J is TRBJ2-5, with 8 positions matching TRBD2. With 2 bases clipped from V and 5 bases from J, the junction kept 4 bases outside the gene matches. CDR1 is KGHSH and CDR2 is LQKENI in the germline V gene. The CDR3 contains 14 residues. The CDR3 loop reads CASSPFSSGETQYF. In nucleotides, the CDR3 is TGTGCCAGCTCACCATTCTCTAGCGGGGAGACCCAGTACTTC.

The CDR3 DNA follows: TGCGCCAGCAGCCACCTCGGGGGACAGGGGGCGTGGGGCTACACCTTC. Protein: CASSHLGGQGAWGYTF. The V call is TRBV5-1, the J call TRBJ1-2; 12 nucleotides agree with TRBD1. Germline trimming cut 4 bases from V and 8 bases from J; bases unmatched to any gene: 12. CDR1 and CDR2 from the germline V gene are SGHRS and YFSETQ. CDR3 length equals 16 residues.

The CDR3 loop reads CASSGNLAGDYNEQFF. CDR3 DNA sequence: TGTGCCAGCAGTGGAAACCTAGCGGGAGACTACAATGAGCAGTTCTTC. V usage is TRBV6-4 and J usage is TRBJ2-1; 10 bases map to TRBD2. Trimming took 4 bases from V and 3 from J; bases not matched to a gene: 6. The CDR3 consists of 16 residues. Germline CDR1 is MRHNA and CDR2 is SNTAGT.

This chain uses TRBV9 with TRBJ2-7; TRBD1 might be the D (5 bases). This CDR3 is built from 15 residues. Germline assignment: CDR1 SGDLS and CDR2 YYNGEE. Trimming pared 4 bases from V and 1 base from J, leaving 15 bases between. The chain's CDR3 is CASSPKGLSSYEQYF. CDR3 coding DNA: TGTGCCAGCAGCCCAAAGGGGCTGTCGTCCTACGAGCAGTACTTC.

The rearrangement joins TRBV5-8 to TRBJ2-5; D is unclear. This CDR3 contains 18 residues. The V and J ends lost 0 bases and 1 base respectively, with 19 bases between them. The germline CDR1 and CDR2 sequences are SGHTS and YDEGEE. This chain's CDR3 is CASSLGYLGPDTQETQYF. Here the CDR3 DNA reads TGTGCCAGCAGCTTGGGATACCTCGGTCCTGACACCCAAGAGACCCAGTACTTC.

The chain is built from TRBV9 and TRBJ2-1; D is possibly TRBD2 (5 bases). There are 14 residues in the CDR3. Germline CDR1 reads SGDLS; CDR2 reads YYNGEE. Trimming removed 0 bases at V and 6 bases at J, with 10 bases between. The CDR3, as DNA: TGTGCCAGCAGCGTAGGGGGAGTCCCCAATGAGCAGTTCTTC. It yields the protein CASSVGGVPNEQFF.

This chain joins TRBV6-6 and TRBJ1-2; TRBD1 agrees at 10 bases. The CDR3 sequence is 16 residues long. V was clipped by 2 bases and J by 6 bases; unmatched bases: 9. CDR1 and CDR2 from the germline V gene are MNHNY and SVGAGI (reference sequence). Written as DNA, the CDR3 is TGTGCCAGCAGTTACCCGGGACAGGGGATCCGGGATGGCTACACCTTC. Translating it yields CASSYPGQGIRDGYTF.

The genes are TRBV5-1 and TRBJ1-3; tentative D call: TRBD1 (6 bases). The CDR3 spans 15 residues. Deletions cut 3 bases from V and 0 bases from J, with 10 bases between. The germline CDR1 and CDR2 sequences are SGHRS and YFSETQ. The CDR3 spells CASSSPGDSGNTIYF. For the CDR3, the DNA is TGCGCCAGCAGCTCACCAGGGGACTCTGGAAACACCATATATTTT.

The rearrangement links TRBV6-1 to TRBJ1-4; D possibly corresponds to TRBD1 (5 bases). The CDR3 totals 12 residues. Germline loops: CDR1 MNHNS, CDR2 SASEGT. V was clipped by 0 bases and J by 11 bases, with 7 bases between them. CDR3 sequence reads: CASSEAGVKLFF. DNA for the CDR3: TGTGCCAGCAGTGAAGCAGGGGTCAAACTGTTTTTT.

Only one count was recorded for this clone. The V gene is TRBV7-6, the J gene TRBJ2-4, with 11 bases fitting TRBD1. The junction had 3 bases not matched to a gene; V was cut back by 5 bases and J by 0 bases. The CDR3 extends over 16 amino acids. Germline V lookup: CDR1 SGHVS, CDR2 FNYEAQ. The CDR3 protein is CASSPGQGVAKNIQYF. The CDR3, as DNA: TGTGCCAGCAGCCCGGGACAGGGGGTAGCCAAAAACATTCAGTACTTC.

This clone appeared once. This sequence joins TRBV4-2 and TRBJ1-4; D not certain. CDR1 and CDR2 (germline): LGHNA, YNFKEQ. This CDR3 contains 19 residues. The ends were cut back, 1 base at V and 0 bases at J, with 18 bases in the middle. Written as DNA, the CDR3 is TGTGCCAGCAGCCAAGGGTCCGCACTTGTCAGCGCAACTAATGAAAAACTGTTTTTT. Its protein is CASSQGSALVSATNEKLFF.

J is TRBJ1-2 and V is TRBV4-1; TRBD1 matches 8 bases. V lost 0 bases, J lost 8 bases, and 8 bases stayed unmatched. Germline CDR1 and CDR2: MGHRA and YSYEKL. The CDR3 totals 15 residues. In DNA form, the CDR3 reads TGCGCCAGCAGCCAAGAATGGCCAGGGGGCTTGGGCTACACCTTC. Translation: CASSQEWPGGLGYTF.

Only one count was recorded for this clone. The chain carries TRBV13 and TRBJ1-1; 8 bases agree with TRBD1. Trimming at V came to 5 bases and at J to 4 bases, leaving 6 bases not matched to a gene. CDR1 and CDR2 from the germline V gene are PRHDT and FYEKMQ (reference sequence). The CDR3 consists of 14 residues. In DNA form, the CDR3 reads TGTGCCAGCAGCGACCTAACAGGGGGCACTGAAGCTTTCTTT. Its translation is CASSDLTGGTEAFF. Full variable domain (outside the CDR3, taken from reference TRBV13 and TRBJ1-1): AAGVIQSPRHLIKEKRETATLKCYPIPRHDTVYWYQQGPGQDPQFLISFYEKMQSDKGSIPDRFSAQQFSDYHSELNMSSLELGDSALYFCASSDLTGGTEAFFGQGTRLTVV.

The J gene is TRBJ2-7, the V gene TRBV27, with 8 nucleotides matching TRBD1. V dropped 1 base and J dropped 3; count of bases not matched to a gene: 8. Germline assignment: CDR1 MNHEY and CDR2 SMNVEV (reference sequence). CDR3 length: 16 amino acids. The DNA for the CDR3 is TGTGCCAGCAGTTTATACGGACAGGGCATGGGCTACGAGCAGTACTTC. It specifies CASSLYGQGMGYEQYF.

This chain uses TRBV7-9 with TRBJ1-2, with TRBD1 matching 7 bases. CDR3 length: 13 residues. With 5 bases clipped from V and 8 bases from J, the junction kept 8 bases outside the gene matches. CDR1 and CDR2 from the germline V gene are SEHNR and FQNEAQ (reference sequence). The CDR3 nucleotides are TGTGCCAGCAGCGGCCGACAGGGTGCAGGCTACACCTTC. Its translation is CASSGRQGAGYTF.

V and J are TRBV11-2 and TRBJ2-7; 10 bases are shared with TRBD1. CDR3 length equals 15 residues. Germline V gene sequence: CDR1 SGHAT, CDR2 FQNNGV. Germline trimming cut 0 bases from V and 4 bases from J; bases unmatched to any gene: 3. The CDR3, as DNA: TGTGCCAGCAGCTTAGATGACAGGGGGCTATACGAGCAGTACTTC. Translation: CASSLDDRGLYEQYF.

Comments on this clone: The sample holds other DNA sequences that translate to the same CDR3. The V and J genes are TRBV18 and TRBJ2-3; D unclear. V gave up 0 bases and J gave up 4 bases, with 5 bases separating them. CDR1 KGHSH and CDR2 LQKENI come from the germline V gene. The CDR3 extends over 13 amino acids. Written as DNA, the CDR3 is TGTGCCAGCTCACCACCCTCTGCAGATACGCAGTATTTT. Its protein product is CASSPPSADTQYF.

This clone was picked up one time. V and J are TRBV6-1 and TRBJ2-3, with 14 positions matching TRBD2. The CDR3 consists of 22 residues. Germline V lookup: CDR1 MNHNS, CDR2 SASEGT. The V gene end was trimmed by 0 bases and the J gene end by 7 bases; junction bases not matched to a gene: 21. CDR3 residues: CASSEAPSTSGGARTLANTQYF. In DNA form, the CDR3 reads TGTGCCAGCAGTGAAGCCCCGTCGACTAGCGGGGGGGCCCGGACCTTGGCGAATACGCAGTATTTT.

This clone has a handful of counts. This chain links TRBV6-1 with TRBJ1-5, with D possibly TRBD1 on 5 matching bases. With 2 bases removed from V and 13 bases from J, the gap between germline ends came to 15 bases. The germline V gene has CDR1 MNHNS and CDR2 SASEGT. The CDR3 is 13 amino acids. Here the CDR3 reads CASSERGGLRQHF. The CDR3 DNA reads TGTGCCAGCAGTGAACGCGGGGGTCTGAGGCAGCATTTT.

The chain employs TRBV7-9 and TRBJ1-5; 7 bases map to TRBD1. This CDR3 is built from 19 residues. With 3 bases clipped from V and 0 bases from J, the junction kept 14 bases outside the gene matches. CDR1 SEHNR and CDR2 FQNEAQ come from the germline V gene (reference sequence). CDR3: CASSFTGTDTSYSNQPQHF. The CDR3 nucleotides are TGTGCCAGCAGCTTCACCGGGACAGACACTTCCTATAGCAATCAGCCCCAGCATTTT.

The rearrangement links TRBV7-6 to TRBJ1-5; 9 positions agree with TRBD1. V lost 5 bases to trimming and J lost 1 base; unmatched junction nucleotides: 6. In germline, CDR1 is SGHVS, CDR2 FNYEAQ. The CDR3 contains 16 residues. Written as DNA, the CDR3 is TGTGCCAGCAGCCCGGGACAGGGAGGCAGCAATCAGCCCCAGCATTTT. This sequence encodes CASSPGQGGSNQPQHF.

This clone was seen only once. The chain is built from TRBV6-6 and TRBJ2-1, with D unresolved. Deletions cut 2 bases from V and 0 bases from J, with 11 bases between. CDR1 and CDR2 from the germline V gene are MNHNY and SVGAGI (reference sequence). The CDR3 is 16 residues long. The CDR3 coding sequence is TGTGCCAGCAGTTACACAGTGATAGGCTCCTACAATGAGCAGTTCTTC. Encoded protein: CASSYTVIGSYNEQFF.